The clone carrying this T cell receptor (beta chain) was recorded at least ten times. Its antigen is undetermined. The data are from a study of blood T cells in healthy people across ages. The study, taken as a whole, reports: The long-lived group displayed more naive CD4+ cells, plus higher diversity, than the aged donors did.

Each sample used at least 6 million PBMCs. The second PCR ran roughly 6 to 12 cycles with a sample-barcoded 5' primer and J-beta primers. One entry per CDR3 protein, called by TCRdb with MiXCR from the 5' RACE reads. The data show more than 800,000 distinct CDR3 sequences, with around 28% seen just once and around 16% held by the top ten. V dropped 5 bases and J dropped 0 bases, with 17 bases sitting between them. This CDR3 comprises 18 residues. The V gene's germline CDR1 is SGHAT and CDR2 FQNNGV. The receptor comes from a woman aged 80 or over in good health. This chain connects TRBV11-2 to TRBJ2-6; no clear D. Specimen: blood. The DNA for the CDR3 is TGTGCCAGCAGCCCCCGGACGACTGACAACTCTGGGGCCAACGTCCTGACTTTC. Encoded protein: CASSPRTTDNSGANVLTF.